The text below deals with one T cell receptor beta chain. Its target is unknown. CD4+ T cells were isolated after less than 12 days of culture. Two-dose vaccination with either BNT162b2 or mRNA-1273 was given to the participants. Days 3 and 7 saw half the medium replaced with IL-2 medium. Clones were read by immunoSEQ multiplex PCR, and TCRdb kept only the in-frame ones, dropping some. The sample lists fewer than 85,000 clones, 74% seen once, with 2% to 2.5% in the top ten. This entry comes from a study of vaccination effects on CD4 cells after COVID-19. Study-level information: Post-vaccine sample collection fell at a median of 72 days after the second dose.

Trimming took 4 bases from V and 7 from J; bases not matched to a gene: 13. CDR1 SGHDT and CDR2 YYEEEE come from the germline V gene. The CDR3 extends over 15 amino acids. Study-level points and caveats: Clones that were induced by infection or by vaccine showed marked contraction late after vaccination.

The source material was CD4+ T cells from PBMCs cultured without peptide, sampled after COVID-19 vaccination. The receptor's source is a human donor who received a COVID-19 vaccine. The genes are TRBV5-6 and TRBJ1-2, with 7 nucleotides matching TRBD1. CDR3 amino acids: CASSPLNRGGSGYTF. CDR3 in DNA: TGTGCCAGCAGCCCGTTAAACAGGGGCGGGAGTGGCTACACCTTC.